This passage covers 27 T cell receptor beta chains from one sample sequenced in a study of shared clonotypes between healthy human individuals. TCRdb's table, derived via immunoSEQ multiplex PCR, lists solely in-frame clones and lacks some. The table shows about 2 million clones, with approximately 95% occurring only once. Naive CD8 isolation took CD45RO-negative cells positively selected for CCR7 and excluded terminally differentiated effector memory CD45RA+ cells. The sequencing input was naive CD8+ T cells sorted from blood. The receptor source for this set is a man younger than 30 in good health.

This rearrangement joins TRBV7-8 to TRBJ1-1; D remains unclear. This CDR3 region has 14 residues. From germline, CDR1 is SGHVS and CDR2 FQNEAQ. V was pared by 2 bases and J by 4 bases, with 11 bases between. CDR3 coding DNA: TGTGCCAGCAGCTTATCGGGTATTCCCACTGAAGCTTTCTTT. Translating gives CASSLSGIPTEAFF.

The rearrangement uses TRBV27 and TRBJ2-5; tentatively, D is TRBD1 (6 bases). Trimming removed 5 bases from V and 2 bases from J, with 18 bases in between. Germline CDR1 and CDR2: MNHEY and SMNVEV (reference sequence). The CDR3 totals 16 residues. The CDR3 loop is CASSVAPGQAQETQYF. CDR3 nucleotides: TGTGCCAGCAGTGTCGCTCCGGGACAAGCTCAAGAGACCCAGTACTTC.

The chain joins TRBV10-1 to TRBJ1-1; no firm D call. Germline V gene data show CDR1 as WNHNN and CDR2 as SYGVQD (reference sequence). The CDR3 covers 10 residues. V was shortened by 8 bases and J by 2 bases, with 3 bases between the two germline ends. The CDR3 region is CASCNTEAFF. As DNA, the CDR3 is TGCGCCAGCTGCAACACTGAAGCTTTCTTT.

The table lists this clone with a count of one. This sequence joins TRBV19 and TRBJ1-1; D is ambiguous. The germline V gene encodes CDR1 LNHDA and CDR2 SQIVND (reference sequence). The CDR3 consists of 14 residues. Trimming cost V 2 bases and J 5 bases, with 12 bases left between them. CDR3 coding DNA: TGTGCCAGTAGTATAACGCTCCATCAAACTGAAGCTTTCTTT. It encodes CASSITLHQTEAFF.

This rearrangement joins TRBV10-2 to TRBJ2-7, with D hard to call. This CDR3 has 14 amino acids. Between the trimmed V and J ends, which lost 2 bases and 0 bases, there was a span of 8 bases. Germline V gives CDR1 WSHSY, CDR2 SAAADI. DNA of the CDR3: TGCGCCAGCAGTGAGGTGGGGTTCTCCTACGAGCAGTACTTC. It codes for CASSEVGFSYEQYF.

This rearrangement joins TRBV29-1 to TRBJ1-1, with 10 bases lining up with TRBD1. The J segment lost 5 bases and the V segment lost 6 bases, leaving 9 bases of the junction unmatched. The CDR3 is made up of 14 amino acids. The germline V gene encodes CDR1 SQVTM and CDR2 ANQGSEA. The CDR3 nucleotides are TGCAGCGTGGATGACAGGGGGCGCGGGACTGAAGCTTTCTTT. The encoded protein is CSVDDRGRGTEAFF.

This chain connects TRBV5-4 to TRBJ2-1, with 10 bases identical to TRBD1. Germline V gives CDR1 SGHNT, CDR2 YYREEE (reference sequence). The CDR3 runs 16 residues. The ends lost 4 bases at V and 9 bases at J; junction bases unmatched: 13. The CDR3 spells CASSLTPGQGVGEQFF. CDR3 DNA sequence: TGTGCCAGCAGCCTTACCCCAGGACAGGGGGTCGGTGAGCAGTTCTTC.

The gene calls are TRBV27 and TRBJ2-1, with D tentatively TRBD1 (6 bases). V lost 2 bases and J lost 8, with 10 bases in between. Germline V gene data show CDR1 as MNHEY and CDR2 as SMNVEV (reference sequence). The CDR3 is made up of 13 amino acids. CDR3 residues: CASSLMGADEQFF. The CDR3 DNA follows: TGTGCCAGCAGTTTAATGGGGGCTGATGAGCAGTTCTTC.

The rearrangement uses TRBV4-3 and TRBJ1-3; D may be TRBD1 (5 bases). The CDR3 consists of 15 residues. V lost 0 bases to trimming and J lost 2 bases, with 8 bases between them. In germline, CDR1 is LGHNA, CDR2 YSLEER. CDR3 coding DNA: TGCGCCAGCAGCCAAGAACAGGACCCTGGAAACACCATATATTTT. It is translated as CASSQEQDPGNTIYF.

This clone has a single count. The chain employs TRBV7-9 and TRBJ2-7; D is undetermined. V was trimmed by 1 base and J by 11 bases, leaving 9 bases between them. The CDR3 totals 11 residues. Germline V gives CDR1 SEHNR, CDR2 FQNEAQ (reference sequence). The CDR3 DNA reads TGTGCCAGCAGCTTAGAGGCGGTAAAGTACTTC. Amino acid sequence: CASSLEAVKYF.

V usage is TRBV19 and J usage is TRBJ1-5; tentative D call: TRBD1 (5 bases). Germline loops: CDR1 LNHDA, CDR2 SQIVND (reference sequence). V lost 3 bases, J lost 4 bases, and 16 bases lay in between. CDR3 size: 16 residues. Written as DNA, the CDR3 is TGTGCCAGTAGTATGGGGCAGCAGGGCCCGAATCAGCCCCAGCATTTT. Translated, it gives CASSMGQQGPNQPQHF.

In this sample, this clone turned up once. This sample includes further DNA sequences coding for the same CDR3. The gene calls are TRBV7-9 and TRBJ1-1; perhaps TRBD1 as D (5 bases). Trimming stripped 5 bases from V and 8 bases from J, with 9 bases between. The CDR3 spans 11 residues. Germline V lookup: CDR1 SEHNR, CDR2 FQNEAQ (reference sequence). The CDR3 protein is CASSRGVEAFF. The CDR3 DNA sequence: TGTGCCAGCAGCCGAGGGGTAGAAGCTTTCTTT.

CDR3 protein: CASSCSRDTEAFF. CDR3 DNA sequence: TGTGCCAGCAGTTGCAGTCGGGACACTGAAGCTTTCTTT. This rearrangement joins TRBV6-7 to TRBJ1-1; D is uncertain. TRBV6-7 is an ORF for which the function is uncertain. Deletions cut 4 bases from V and 3 bases from J, with 9 bases between. The CDR3 runs to 13 residues.

The V call is TRBV2, the J call TRBJ2-3; D could derive from TRBD1 or TRBD2 (5 bases each). V lost 6 bases to trimming and J lost 2 bases, with 15 bases between them. This CDR3 has 15 residues. CDR1 is SNHLY, CDR2 FYNNEI, per germline. The CDR3 coding sequence is TGTGCCAGCAGATGGGACGCTTTTGACACAGATACGCAGTATTTT. As protein: CASRWDAFDTDTQYF.

The chain uses TRBV27 and TRBJ2-1, with 10 bases that match TRBD2. The CDR3 covers 14 residues. Germline-derived CDR1 and CDR2 are MNHEY and SMNVEV (reference sequence). The ends lost 3 bases at V and 9 bases at J; junction bases unmatched: 5. The CDR3 loop is CASSLLAGVFEQFF. The CDR3 nucleotides are TGTGCCAGCAGTTTGCTAGCGGGAGTTTTTGAGCAGTTCTTC.

This clone showed up just a few times. The chain employs TRBV5-6 and TRBJ2-7; D unresolved. The V and J ends lost 0 bases and 4 bases respectively, with 14 bases between them. CDR3 length: 15 residues. The germline V gene encodes CDR1 SGHDT and CDR2 YYEEEE. DNA for the CDR3: TGTGCCAGCAGCTTGGTTTCAGCGAGGTGGTACGAGCAGTACTTC. This translates into CASSLVSARWYEQYF.

This clone occurred once. J is TRBJ1-2 and V is TRBV27; TRBD1 matches at 8 bases. Germline V gene lookup returns CDR1 MNHEY and CDR2 SMNVEV (reference sequence). The CDR3 totals 15 residues. V lost 3 bases to trimming and J lost 4 bases; unmatched junction nucleotides: 7. The CDR3 sequence is CASSFLQGAAYGYTF. The CDR3, as DNA: TGTGCCAGCAGTTTTCTCCAGGGGGCAGCCTATGGCTACACCTTC.

This chain joins TRBV4-3 and TRBJ2-2; a weak D match, TRBD1 (6 bases). Trimming took off 0 bases at V and 4 bases at J, with 9 bases between the two ends. CDR1 LGHNA and CDR2 YSLEER come from the germline V gene. The CDR3 spans 15 residues. The CDR3 DNA is TGCGCCAGCAGCCAAGAGGTGGGGGCCACCGGGGAGCTGTTTTTT. Its protein is CASSQEVGATGELFF.

V and J are TRBV28 and TRBJ2-2, with D perhaps TRBD2 (5 bases). Trimming left V 8 bases short and J 1 base short, with 8 bases between. This CDR3 comprises 13 residues. Germline assignment: CDR1 MDHEN and CDR2 SYDVKM. For the CDR3, the DNA is TGTGCCAGCCCGGCGGGGAACACCGGGGAGCTGTTTTTT. It translates to CASPAGNTGELFF.

The chain combines TRBV5-4 with TRBJ2-2; the match to TRBD1 covers 7 bases. The germline V gene encodes CDR1 SGHNT and CDR2 YYREEE (reference sequence). V was pared by 1 base and J by 3 bases, with 6 bases of the junction left unmatched. The CDR3 contains 16 residues. The CDR3 reads CASSLLVGGDTGELFF. The CDR3 DNA reads TGTGCCAGCAGCTTGTTGGTAGGGGGCGACACCGGGGAGCTGTTTTTT.

The chain employs TRBV4-1 and TRBJ1-1; D not certain. Trimming cost V 4 bases and J 4 bases, with 10 bases left between them. The CDR3 sequence is 13 residues long. CDR1 is MGHRA, CDR2 YSYEKL, per germline. The CDR3: CASSRGPGTEAFF. The CDR3, as DNA: TGCGCCAGCAGCCGTGGGCCGGGCACTGAAGCTTTCTTT.

The rearrangement links TRBV27 to TRBJ2-3; 8 bases are a match to TRBD1. Per germline, CDR1 MNHEY and CDR2 SMNVEV (reference sequence). There are 14 residues in the CDR3. J gave up 9 bases and V 2 bases, and 7 bases lay outside the gene matches. The CDR3 sequence is CASSLLSTGETQYF. The CDR3 bases are TGTGCCAGCAGTTTACTTTCGACAGGGGAAACGCAGTATTTT.

The chain has TRBV2 and TRBJ2-7; D is perhaps TRBD1 (6 bases). V was pared by 2 bases and J by 6 bases, with 17 bases between. The CDR3 is 15 amino acids. The V gene's germline CDR1 is SNHLY and CDR2 FYNNEI. The CDR3 reads CASSESSTGTAEQYF. Written as DNA, the CDR3 is TGTGCCAGCAGTGAATCCTCCACAGGGACGGCCGAGCAGTACTTC.

The chain recombines TRBV7-9 with TRBJ1-4; D is unclear. Trimming stripped 0 bases from V and 8 bases from J, with 10 bases between. CDR1 and CDR2 from the germline V gene are SEHNR and FQNEAQ (reference sequence). CDR3 length: 14 residues. The CDR3 DNA follows: TGTGCCAGCAGCTTAGCGAGGGCAGCGGAAAAACTGTTTTTT. As protein: CASSLARAAEKLFF.

The chain recombines TRBV5-4 with TRBJ2-1; D is possibly TRBD1 (6 bases). CDR3 length: 16 amino acids. CDR1 SGHNT and CDR2 YYREEE come from the germline V gene (reference sequence). V lost 3 bases to trimming and J lost 8 bases, with 21 bases between them. The CDR3 sequence: CASSWDIPVMGDEQFF. The CDR3 bases are TGTGCCAGCAGCTGGGACATCCCCGTGATGGGGGATGAGCAGTTCTTC.

CDR3 sequence reads: CASSAEYSNQPQHF. The CDR3 nucleotides read TGTGCCAGCAGTGCAGAGTATAGCAATCAGCCCCAGCATTTT. The rearrangement links TRBV28 to TRBJ1-5; no firm D call. Trimming shortened V by 5 bases and J by 0 bases, and 8 bases separated the two germline ends. The CDR3 sequence is 14 residues long. CDR1 and CDR2 from the germline V gene are MDHEN and SYDVKM.

V is TRBV19 and J is TRBJ2-2; tentative D call: TRBD1 (5 bases). Germline V CDR1 and CDR2: LNHDA, SQIVND (reference sequence). Trimming cost V 5 bases and J 7 bases, with 14 bases left between them. CDR3 size: 14 residues. CDR3 region: CASSPRQHIGELFF. The CDR3 DNA follows: TGTGCCAGTAGTCCCCGACAGCACATCGGGGAGCTGTTTTTT.